This TCR beta chain was found in a study of response to subunit inactivated influenza vaccine. V trimming: 2 bases; J trimming: 4 bases; junction bases outside the gene matches: 6. The CDR3 length is 16 residues. TCRdb analysed the RT-PCR reads with MiXCR anew, one entry per CDR3 protein. The sample yields roughly 700,000 distinct CDR3 sequences, 15% to 18% seen once. The sample here was PBMCs from blood, taken 11 to 12 days after vaccination. The genes are TRBV12-3 or TRBV12-4 and TRBJ2-7; 12 bases align to TRBD2. This clonotype was obtained from a man in his forties or fifties who received an inactivated influenza vaccine. CDR3 nucleotides: TGTGCCAGCAGTTTAAGGCCTAGCGGGGGGGCTTACGAGCAGTACTTC. Its translation is CASSLRPSGGAYEQYF.